This TCR beta chain came from a study of preoperative IRX-2 immunotherapy in early breast cancer. Sequencing used immunoSEQ multiplex PCR; TCRdb keeps in-frame clones, though not all of them. Of roughly 57,000 clones in the sample, approximately 94% were seen once. As to treatment: preoperative locoregional IRX-2 cytokine immunotherapy. Patients received preoperative, locoregional IRX-2 cytokine immunotherapy in a phase Ib study. The germline V gene has CDR1 LNHNV and CDR2 YYDKDF (reference sequence). The V gene end was trimmed by 5 bases and the J gene end by 2 bases; junction bases not matched to a gene: 10. The CDR3 covers 16 residues.

The sample here was taken from a patient treated with IRX-2 immunotherapy. The rearrangement joins TRBV15 to TRBJ1-1, with 8 bases lining up with TRBD1. The sequence was obtained from a human donor with breast cancer. CDR3 protein: CATSRPPGQGNTEAFF. As DNA, the CDR3 is TGTGCCACCAGCCGACCCCCCGGACAGGGCAACACTGAAGCTTTCTTT.